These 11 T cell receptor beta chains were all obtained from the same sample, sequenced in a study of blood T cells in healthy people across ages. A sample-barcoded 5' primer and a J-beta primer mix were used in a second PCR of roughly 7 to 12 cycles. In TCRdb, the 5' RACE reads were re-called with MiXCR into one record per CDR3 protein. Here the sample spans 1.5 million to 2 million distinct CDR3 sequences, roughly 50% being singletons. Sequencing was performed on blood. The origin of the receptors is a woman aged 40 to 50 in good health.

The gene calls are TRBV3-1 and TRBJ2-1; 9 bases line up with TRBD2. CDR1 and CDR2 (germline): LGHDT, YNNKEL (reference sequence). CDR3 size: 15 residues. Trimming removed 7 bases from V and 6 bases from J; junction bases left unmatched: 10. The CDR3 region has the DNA TGTGCCAGCAATCGCGGGGGGGCCGGTCGCAATGAGCAGTTCTTC. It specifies CASNRGGAGRNEQFF.

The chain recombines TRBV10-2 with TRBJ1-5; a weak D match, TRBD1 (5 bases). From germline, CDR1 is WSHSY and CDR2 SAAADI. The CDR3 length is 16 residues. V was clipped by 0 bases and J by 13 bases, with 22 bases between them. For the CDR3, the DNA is TGCGCCAGCAGTGAGTCGGTGGCGGCAGGCGGGGGAAATCAGCATTTT. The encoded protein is CASSESVAAGGGNQHF.

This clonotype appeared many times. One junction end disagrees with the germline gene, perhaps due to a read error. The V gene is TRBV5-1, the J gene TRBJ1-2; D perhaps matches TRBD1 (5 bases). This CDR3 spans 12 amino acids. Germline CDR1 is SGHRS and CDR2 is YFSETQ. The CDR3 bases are TGTGCCAGCAGTTCCCAGGGTCGCGGCTACACCTTC. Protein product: CASSSQGRGYTF.

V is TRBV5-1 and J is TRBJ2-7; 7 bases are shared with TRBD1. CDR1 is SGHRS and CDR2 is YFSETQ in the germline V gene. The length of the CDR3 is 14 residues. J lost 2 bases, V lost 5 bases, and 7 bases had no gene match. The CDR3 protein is CASREGTVTYEQYF. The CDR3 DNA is TGCGCCAGCAGAGAAGGGACAGTTACCTACGAGCAGTACTTC.

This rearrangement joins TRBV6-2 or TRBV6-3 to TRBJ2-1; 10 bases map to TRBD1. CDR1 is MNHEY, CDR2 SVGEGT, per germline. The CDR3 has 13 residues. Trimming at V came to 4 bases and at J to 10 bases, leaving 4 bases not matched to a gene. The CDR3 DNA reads TGTGCCAGCAGTTGGACAGGGGGTTTCGAGCAGTTCTTC. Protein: CASSWTGGFEQFF.

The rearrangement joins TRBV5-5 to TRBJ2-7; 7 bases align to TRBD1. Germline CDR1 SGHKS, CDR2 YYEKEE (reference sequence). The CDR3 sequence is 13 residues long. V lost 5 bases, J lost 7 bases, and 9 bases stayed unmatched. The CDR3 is CASSWDSHNEQYF. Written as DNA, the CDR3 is TGTGCCAGCAGTTGGGACAGTCACAATGAGCAGTACTTC.

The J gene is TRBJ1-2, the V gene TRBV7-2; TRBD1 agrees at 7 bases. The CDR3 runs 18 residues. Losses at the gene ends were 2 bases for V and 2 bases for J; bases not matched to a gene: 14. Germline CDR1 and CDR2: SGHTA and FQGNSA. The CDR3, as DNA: TGTGCCAGCAGCTTACTCCTCCCCACCGGGACAGAGAACTATGGCTACACCTTC. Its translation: CASSLLLPTGTENYGYTF.

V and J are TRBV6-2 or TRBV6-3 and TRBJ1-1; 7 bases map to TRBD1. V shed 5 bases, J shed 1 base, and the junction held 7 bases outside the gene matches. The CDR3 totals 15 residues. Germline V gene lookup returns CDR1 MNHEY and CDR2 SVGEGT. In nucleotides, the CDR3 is TGTGCCAGCAGTAAAGGGGACAGACCGAACACTGAAGCTTTCTTT. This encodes CASSKGDRPNTEAFF.

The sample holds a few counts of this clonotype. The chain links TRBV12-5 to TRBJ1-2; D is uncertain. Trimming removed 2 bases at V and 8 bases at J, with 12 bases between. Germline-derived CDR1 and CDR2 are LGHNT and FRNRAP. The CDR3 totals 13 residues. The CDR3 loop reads CASGLNVGEGYTF. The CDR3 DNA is TGTGCTAGTGGTTTGAACGTCGGGGAGGGCTACACCTTC.

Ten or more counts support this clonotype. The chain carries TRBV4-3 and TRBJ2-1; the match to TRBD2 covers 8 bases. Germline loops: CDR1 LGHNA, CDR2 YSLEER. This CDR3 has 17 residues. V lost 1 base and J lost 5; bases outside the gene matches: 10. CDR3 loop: CASSQGMYGGGHNEQFF. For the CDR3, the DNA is TGCGCCAGCAGCCAAGGGATGTACGGGGGGGGCCACAATGAGCAGTTCTTC.

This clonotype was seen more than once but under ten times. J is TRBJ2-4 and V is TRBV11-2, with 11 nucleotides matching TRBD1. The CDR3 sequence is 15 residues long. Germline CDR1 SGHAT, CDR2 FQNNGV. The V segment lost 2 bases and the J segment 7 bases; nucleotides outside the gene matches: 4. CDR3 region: CASSLSGDRGNIQYF. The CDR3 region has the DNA TGTGCCAGCAGCTTAAGTGGGGACAGGGGGAACATTCAGTACTTC.